This T cell receptor beta chain was obtained from a study of shared clonotypes between healthy human individuals. CD45RO-negative CD8 cells positively selected for CCR7 made up the naive population, which excluded terminally differentiated effector memory CD45RA+ cells. The study drew its donors from healthy HIV-negative adults without recent acute infections or vaccinations. Libraries were prepared by immunoSEQ multiplex PCR; TCRdb keeps only in-frame clonotypes and omits some of them. The table has over 2 million clones, 85% to 95% seen once; the top ten hold roughly 1.1%. This CDR3 contains 15 residues. In germline, CDR1 is MDHEN, CDR2 SYDVKM. Trimming pared 3 bases from V and 3 bases from J, leaving 15 bases between.

This clonotype originated in a man aged 18-30 years in good health. The sample comprised naive CD8+ T cells sorted from blood. The chain recombines TRBV28 with TRBJ2-7; D is possibly TRBD2 (6 bases). The chain's CDR3 is CASSLTLGGDYEQYF. Here the CDR3 DNA reads TGTGCCAGCAGTTTGACCCTTGGAGGGGACTACGAGCAGTACTTC.